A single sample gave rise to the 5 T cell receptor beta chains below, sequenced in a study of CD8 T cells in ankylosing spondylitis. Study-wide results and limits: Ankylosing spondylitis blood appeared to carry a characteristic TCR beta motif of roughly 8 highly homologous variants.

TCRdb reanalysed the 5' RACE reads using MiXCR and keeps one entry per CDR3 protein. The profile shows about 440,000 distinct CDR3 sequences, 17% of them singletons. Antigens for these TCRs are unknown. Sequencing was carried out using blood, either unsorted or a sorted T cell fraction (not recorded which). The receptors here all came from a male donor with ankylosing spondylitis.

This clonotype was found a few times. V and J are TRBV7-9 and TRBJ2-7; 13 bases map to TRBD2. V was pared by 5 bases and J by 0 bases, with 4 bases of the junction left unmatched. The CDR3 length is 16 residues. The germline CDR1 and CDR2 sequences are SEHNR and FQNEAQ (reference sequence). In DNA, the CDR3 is TGTGCCAGCAGCCACGGGACTAGCGGGATCTCCTACGAGCAGTACTTC. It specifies CASSHGTSGISYEQYF.

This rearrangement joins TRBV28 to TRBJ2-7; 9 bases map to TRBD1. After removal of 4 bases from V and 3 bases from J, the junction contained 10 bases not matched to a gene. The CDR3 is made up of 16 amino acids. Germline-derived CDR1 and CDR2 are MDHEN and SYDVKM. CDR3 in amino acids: CASSSPPGQGNYEQYF. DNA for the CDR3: TGTGCCAGCAGTTCCCCTCCGGGACAGGGAAACTACGAGCAGTACTTC.

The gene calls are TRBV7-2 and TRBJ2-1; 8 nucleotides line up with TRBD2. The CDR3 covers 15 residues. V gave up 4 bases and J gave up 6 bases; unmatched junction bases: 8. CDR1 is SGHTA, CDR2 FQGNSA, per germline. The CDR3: CASSSQAGARNEQFF. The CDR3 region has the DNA TGTGCCAGCAGCTCCCAAGCGGGAGCGCGCAATGAGCAGTTCTTC.

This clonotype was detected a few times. This CDR3 reads CASSFGYSYEQYF. The CDR3, as DNA: TGTGCCAGCAGCTTCGGCTACTCCTACGAGCAGTACTTC. V is TRBV7-2 and J is TRBJ2-7; D call uncertain. Trimming took 3 bases from V and 0 from J, leaving 6 bases between them. The germline V gene encodes CDR1 SGHTA and CDR2 FQGNSA. The CDR3 has 13 amino acids.

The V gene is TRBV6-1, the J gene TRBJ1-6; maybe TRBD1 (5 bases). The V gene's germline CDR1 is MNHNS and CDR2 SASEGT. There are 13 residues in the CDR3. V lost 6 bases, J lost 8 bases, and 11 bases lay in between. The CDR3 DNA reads TGTGCCAGCAGCGGGGGGACGTATTCACCCCTCCACTTT. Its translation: CASSGGTYSPLHF.